The clone carrying this TCR beta chain was seen only a few times. The template was RNA from unsorted bulk tissue. This entry belongs to a study of tumor and adjacent non-tumor tissue in lung cancer. Three rounds of nested PCR, following a modified ARM-PCR protocol, produced the TCRbeta library. Using its own MiXCR run on the multiplex PCR reads, TCRdb lists one record per CDR3 protein. The sample lists 200,000 to 250,000 distinct CDR3 sequences; approximately 74% were seen once. Germline V gene sequence: CDR1 MGHDK, CDR2 SYGVNS. This CDR3 has 17 residues. V lost 2 bases and J lost 3, with 17 bases in between.

Material for sequencing was lung tumor tissue. The TCR comes from a man in his fifties or sixties with non-small cell lung cancer. V and J are TRBV25-1 and TRBJ2-1; weak D call: TRBD2 (6 bases). The CDR3 DNA follows: TGTGCCAGCAGTGAAAGCACTAGCTTATTCGACTACAATGAGCAGTTCTTC. It is translated as CASSESTSLFDYNEQFF. Full variable domain (rest looked up from reference TRBV25-1 and TRBJ2-1): EADIYQTPRYLVIGTGKKITLECSQTMGHDKMYWYQQDPGMELHLIHYSYGVNSTEKGDLSSESTVSRIRTEHFPLTLESARPSHTSQYLCASSESTSLFDYNEQFFGPGTRLTVL.